One and the same sample provided the 29 T cell receptor beta chains below, sequenced in a study of CXCR3-negative and CXCR3-positive naive CD8 T cells. The study made its TRB cDNA libraries by 5' RACE, adding UMI labels. TCRdb re-called the 5' RACE reads; every CDR3 protein appears as one record, without DNA. The sample totals under 85,000 distinct CDR3 sequences. The sequenced material came from naive CXCR3- CD8+ T cells from blood. Subset in this sample: CD45RO-CCR7+CD27+CD95- naive CD8+ T cells lacking CXCR3 (TNR3-). These receptors originate from a human donor in good health. Some clones in this sample may be carry-over from other donors' samples.

This chain uses TRBV4-3 with TRBJ2-1; TCRdb picks TRBD2, but there is no DNA to check that call. Germline lookup yields CDR1 LGHNA and CDR2 YSLEER. The CDR3 covers 15 residues. CDR3 loop: CASSQIASGGNEQFF.

This rearrangement joins TRBV29-1 to TRBJ2-7; TCRdb proposes TRBD1, but this gene call is untestable without DNA. Germline values: CDR1 SQVTM, CDR2 ANQGSEA. The CDR3 consists of 15 residues. The chain's CDR3 is CSVVKGDRTTYEQYF.

The chain uses TRBV2 and TRBJ2-5; with no DNA, the TCRdb D assignment of TRBD1 cannot be verified. CDR3 length equals 12 residues. From germline, CDR1 is SNHLY and CDR2 FYNNEI. This chain's CDR3 is CAIPGREETQYF.

V and J are TRBV28 and TRBJ1-1; as DNA is missing, the TRBD1 call by TCRdb cannot be tested. Germline CDR1 reads MDHEN; CDR2 reads SYDVKM. This CDR3 is built from 14 residues. CDR3 loop: CASSLQGARTEAFF.

The chain is built from TRBV28 and TRBJ2-3; the D call of TRBD2 rests on TCRdb alone, since no DNA is present to check it. Germline values: CDR1 MDHEN, CDR2 SYDVKM. The CDR3 has 15 residues. This CDR3 is CASSLPGLAGDTQYF.

The chain joins TRBV27 to TRBJ2-3; the D call of TRBD2 rests on TCRdb alone, since no DNA is present to check it. Germline CDR1 and CDR2: MNHEY and SMNVEV (reference sequence). The CDR3 loop spans 12 amino acids. The CDR3 spells CASSYGREPQYF.

J is TRBJ2-2 and V is TRBV4-1; TCRdb reports TRBD1, a call that lacks DNA to check it against. Looked up from germline, CDR1 is MGHRA and CDR2 is YSYEKL. CDR3 length: 15 residues. The CDR3: CASSLFQGNTGELFF.

The rearrangement uses TRBV6-2 or TRBV6-3 and TRBJ1-2. Germline-derived CDR1 and CDR2 are MNHEY and SVGEGT. This CDR3 has 12 amino acids. The CDR3 region is CASENADYGYTF.

The chain recombines TRBV5-1 with TRBJ1-1; TCRdb's D call, TRBD1, is unchecked because there is no DNA. The germline V gene has CDR1 SGHRS and CDR2 YFSETQ. The CDR3 is 15 residues long. The CDR3 sequence is CASSSYPGTNTEAFF.

V usage is TRBV5-5 and J usage is TRBJ2-1; the D call from TCRdb, TRBD2, cannot be confirmed without DNA. The CDR3 sequence is 14 residues long. Germline assignment: CDR1 SGHKS and CDR2 YYEKEE (reference sequence). This CDR3 reads CASSLGGAYNEQFF.

The J gene is TRBJ2-5, the V gene TRBV7-7. The CDR3 is 13 amino acids. Germline V gene data show CDR1 as SSHAT and CDR2 as FNYEAQ (reference sequence). This chain's CDR3 is CASSLVRTETQYF. Supplemented by reference TRBV7-7 and TRBJ2-5, the full variable domain reads GAGVSQSPRYKVTKRGQDVTLRCDPISSHATLYWYQQALGQGPEFLTYFNYEAQPDKSGLPSDRFSAERPEGSISTLTIQRTEQRDSAMYRCASSLVRTETQYFGPGTRLLVL.

The V call is TRBV29-1, the J call TRBJ2-5; TCRdb proposes TRBD1, but this gene call is untestable without DNA. This CDR3 region has 12 residues. The germline V gene encodes CDR1 SQVTM and CDR2 ANQGSEA. The CDR3 is CSVLQGGETQYF.

The chain carries TRBV10-3 and TRBJ2-1; lacking DNA, the TRBD1 call made by TCRdb goes unchecked. Germline V gives CDR1 ENHRY, CDR2 SYGVKD. The CDR3 consists of 14 residues. The CDR3 spells CAISALGQYNEQFF.

The CDR3 spells CASSLNHRDYPDTQYF. V usage is TRBV7-8 and J usage is TRBJ2-3; TCRdb's assignment of TRBD1 cannot be checked, as there is no DNA. CDR1 and CDR2 (germline): SGHVS, FQNEAQ. CDR3 length: 16 residues.

V gene TRBV28 combines with J gene TRBJ2-7; TCRdb's D call of TRBD2 is untestable without DNA. The CDR3 has 13 amino acids. The germline V gene encodes CDR1 MDHEN and CDR2 SYDVKM. CDR3 loop: CASSLGTSFEQYF. Complete variable domain (other parts from reference TRBV28 and TRBJ2-7): DVKVTQSSRYLVKRTGEKVFLECVQDMDHENMFWYRQDPGLGLRLIYFSYDVKMKEKGDIPEGYSVSREKKERFSLILESASTNQTSMYLCASSLGTSFEQYFGPGTRLTVT.

The CDR3 loop is CASAKNPDSRRTPLHF. The rearrangement uses TRBV21-1 and TRBJ1-6; without DNA, the TCRdb call of TRBD1 cannot be checked. TRBV21-1 is tagged as a pseudogene. This CDR3 region has 16 residues.

The chain joins TRBV29-1 to TRBJ2-7; TCRdb designates TRBD1, a call that cannot be tested without DNA. The CDR3 covers 13 residues. Germline V gives CDR1 SQVTM, CDR2 ANQGSEA. This chain's CDR3 is CSVERDSSYEQYF.

The chain combines TRBV7-9 with TRBJ2-3. Per the germline V gene, CDR1 is SEHNR and CDR2 is FQNEAQ (reference sequence). There are 12 residues in the CDR3. The CDR3 sequence is CASSLWTDTQYF.

The genes are TRBV27 and TRBJ2-2; no DNA is available, so the TRBD1 call from TCRdb remains unchecked. This CDR3 spans 14 amino acids. Germline V gene lookup returns CDR1 MNHEY and CDR2 SMNVEV (reference sequence). The CDR3 spells CASKTRTVGGELFF.

This chain links TRBV12-3 or TRBV12-4 with TRBJ2-4. There are 16 residues in the CDR3. The CDR3: CASSPGWMEAKNIQYF.

V gene TRBV10-2 combines with J gene TRBJ2-7; the TRBD2 assignment by TCRdb is unverifiable without DNA. From germline, CDR1 is WSHSY and CDR2 SAAADI. The CDR3 spans 15 residues. The CDR3 sequence is CASSDQGLAPYEQYF.

The gene calls are TRBV29-1 and TRBJ2-1; there is no DNA to check the TCRdb D call of TRBD1. CDR3 size: 14 residues. The V gene's germline CDR1 is SQVTM and CDR2 ANQGSEA. The chain's CDR3 is CSVYGPGGHNEQFF.

The rearrangement joins TRBV29-1 to TRBJ2-1; TCRdb reports TRBD1, a call that lacks DNA to check it against. The CDR3 spans 14 residues. Germline V gives CDR1 SQVTM, CDR2 ANQGSEA. The CDR3 reads CSVWTGGSYNEQFF.

The chain combines TRBV10-3 with TRBJ2-3; the TRBD1 assignment by TCRdb is unverifiable without DNA. The CDR3 spans 20 residues. The germline V gene has CDR1 ENHRY and CDR2 SYGVKD. The CDR3 loop reads CAISEPAPRDGHPSTDTQYF.

The chain has TRBV29-1 and TRBJ1-2. This CDR3 is built from 14 residues. CDR1 is SQVTM and CDR2 is ANQGSEA in the germline V gene. Here the CDR3 reads CSVDPARENYGYTF.

The chain links TRBV27 to TRBJ2-7; lacking DNA, the TRBD1 call made by TCRdb goes unchecked. Germline-derived CDR1 and CDR2 are MNHEY and SMNVEV (reference sequence). There are 13 residues in the CDR3. This chain's CDR3 is CASSRDSTYEQYF.

This chain links TRBV4-2 with TRBJ2-7. Looked up from germline, CDR1 is LGHNA and CDR2 is YNFKEQ. This CDR3 contains 14 residues. CDR3 sequence: CASSQGDSAYEQYF.

The chain has TRBV6-5 and TRBJ2-7; the TRBD2 assignment by TCRdb is unverifiable without DNA. CDR3 length: 14 amino acids. Per germline, CDR1 MNHEY and CDR2 SVGAGI. CDR3 in amino acids: CASSPAPSGYEQYF.

This chain joins TRBV28 and TRBJ1-5; TCRdb's D gene call, TRBD1, goes unchecked for lack of DNA. The CDR3 sequence is 16 residues long. Per germline, CDR1 MDHEN and CDR2 SYDVKM. The CDR3 here is CASRHATGLIDQPQHF.